The next 4 T cell receptor beta chains were all read from a single sample in a study of spatial heterogeneity in lung cancer (dated by TCRdb to the late 2010s). Overall study results and their limits: The tumor nonsynonymous mutation count correlated with the number of expanded alpha and beta TCRs within the tumor.

Receptors were amplified or captured by 5' RACE. Instrument used: NextSeq 500. TCRdb ran its own pipeline on the public reads, namely fastp trimming at Q25 and MiXCR clone calling, and kept in-frame beta chains. Entries are consolidated by CDR3 protein sequence, retaining the most common genes and DNA. This sample gives approximately 300 distinct CDR3 sequences in total; roughly 20% of them show up just once. The ten top clones hold around 31% of the sample. No antigen has been identified for these receptors. Per the publication, the time point label means: sample taken at primary tumor resection. The sequenced sample was lung tumor tissue, obtained at surgery. The receptors derive from a male donor with early-stage non-small cell lung cancer.

The chain has TRBV10-2 and TRBJ2-1, with 7 nucleotides matching TRBD2. V lost 9 bases to trimming and J lost 8 bases; unmatched junction nucleotides: 10. The CDR3 is 13 amino acids. Germline CDR1 WSHSY, CDR2 SAAADI. The CDR3 bases are TGCGCCAGTCCCGGGACTACCTGGCATGAGCAGTTCTTC. The encoded protein is CASPGTTWHEQFF.

This clonotype rates as medium-sized. J is TRBJ2-1 and V is TRBV5-6; D gene ambiguous. With 0 bases removed from V and 6 bases from J, the gap between germline ends came to 13 bases. There are 15 residues in the CDR3. The germline CDR1 and CDR2 sequences are SGHDT and YYEEEE. The CDR3 protein is CASSLGKRLSNEQFF. Here the CDR3 DNA reads TGTGCCAGCAGCTTGGGAAAGAGGTTAAGCAATGAGCAGTTCTTC. The full variable domain, with the rest looked up from reference TRBV5-6 and TRBJ2-1, is DAGVTQSPTHLIKTRGQQVTLRCSPKSGHDTVSWYQQALGQGPQFIFQYYEEEERQRGNFPDRFSGHQFPNYSSELNVNALLLGDSALYLCASSLGKRLSNEQFFGPGTRLTVL.

By share, this clonotype ranks as large (0.1 to 1%). The chain is built from TRBV9 and TRBJ2-1; TRBD1 agrees at 9 bases. Germline CDR1 SGDLS, CDR2 YYNGEE. CDR3 length equals 15 residues. The ends lost 3 bases at V and 9 bases at J; junction bases unmatched: 10. This CDR3 is CASSAFRTGESEQFF. In nucleotides, the CDR3 is TGTGCCAGCAGCGCCTTCCGGACAGGGGAGAGTGAGCAGTTCTTC.

This clonotype is labeled as hyperexpanded. As DNA, the CDR3 is TGCGCCAGCAGCTTGGCAGATACAGGGGACACTGAAGCTTTCTTT. Translation gives CASSLADTGDTEAFF. V and J are TRBV5-1 and TRBJ1-1, with 7 bases that match TRBD1. V shed 0 bases, J shed 3 bases, and the junction held 5 bases outside the gene matches. The CDR3 extends over 15 amino acids. The V gene's germline CDR1 is SGHRS and CDR2 YFSETQ.